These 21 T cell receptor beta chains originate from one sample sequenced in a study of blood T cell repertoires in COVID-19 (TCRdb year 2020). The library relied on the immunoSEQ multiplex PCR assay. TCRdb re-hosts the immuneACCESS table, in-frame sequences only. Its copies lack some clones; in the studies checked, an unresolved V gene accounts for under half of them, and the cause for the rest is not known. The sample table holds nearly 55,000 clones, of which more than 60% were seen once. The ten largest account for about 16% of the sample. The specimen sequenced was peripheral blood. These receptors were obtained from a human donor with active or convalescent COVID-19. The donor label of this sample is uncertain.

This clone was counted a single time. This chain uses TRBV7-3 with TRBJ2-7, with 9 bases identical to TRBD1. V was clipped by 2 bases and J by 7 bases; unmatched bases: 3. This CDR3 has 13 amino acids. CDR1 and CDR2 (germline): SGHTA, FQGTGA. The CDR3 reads CASSLGQGREQYF. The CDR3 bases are TGTGCCAGCAGCTTAGGACAGGGGAGGGAGCAGTACTTC.

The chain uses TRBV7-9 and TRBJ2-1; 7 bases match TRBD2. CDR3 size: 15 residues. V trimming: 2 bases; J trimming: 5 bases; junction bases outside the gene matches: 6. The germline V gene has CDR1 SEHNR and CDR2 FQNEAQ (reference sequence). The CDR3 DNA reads TGTGCCAGCAGCTTAACCGGGACTACCAACAATGAGCAGTTCTTC. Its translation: CASSLTGTTNNEQFF.

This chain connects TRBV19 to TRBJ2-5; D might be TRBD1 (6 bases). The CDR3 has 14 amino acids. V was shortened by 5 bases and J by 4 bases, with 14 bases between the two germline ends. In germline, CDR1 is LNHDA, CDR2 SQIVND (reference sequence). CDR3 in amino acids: CASSEGQGLETQYF. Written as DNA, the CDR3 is TGTGCCAGTAGTGAAGGGCAGGGGTTAGAGACCCAGTACTTC.

The CDR3 nucleotides read TGTGCCAGCAGCCTGGGACAGACCTACGAGCAGTACTTC. As protein: CASSLGQTYEQYF. V is TRBV3-1 (or the pseudogene TRBV3-2) and J is TRBJ2-7; 7 nucleotides align to TRBD1. This CDR3 comprises 13 residues. Trimming took 4 bases from V and 2 from J; bases not matched to a gene: 2. Germline CDR1 reads LGHDT; CDR2 reads YNNKEL (reference sequence).

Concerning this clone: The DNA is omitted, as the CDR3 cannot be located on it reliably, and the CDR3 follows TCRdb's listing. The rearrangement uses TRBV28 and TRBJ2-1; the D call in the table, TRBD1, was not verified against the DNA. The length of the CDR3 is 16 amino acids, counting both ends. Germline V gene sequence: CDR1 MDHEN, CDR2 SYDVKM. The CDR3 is CASSSSALGAYNEQFF.

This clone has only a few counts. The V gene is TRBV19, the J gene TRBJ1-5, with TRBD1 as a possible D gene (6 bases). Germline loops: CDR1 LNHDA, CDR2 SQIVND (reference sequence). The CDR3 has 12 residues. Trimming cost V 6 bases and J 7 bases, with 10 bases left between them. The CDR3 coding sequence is TGTGCCAGTAGCCAACAGGGACAGCCCCAGCATTTT. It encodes CASSQQGQPQHF.

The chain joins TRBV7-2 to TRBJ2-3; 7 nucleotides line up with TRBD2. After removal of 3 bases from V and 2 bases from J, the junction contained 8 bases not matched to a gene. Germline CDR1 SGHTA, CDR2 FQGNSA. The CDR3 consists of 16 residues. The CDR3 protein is CASSLTGGRFTDTQYF. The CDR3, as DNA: TGTGCCAGCAGCTTGACCGGCGGGAGATTCACAGATACGCAGTATTTT.

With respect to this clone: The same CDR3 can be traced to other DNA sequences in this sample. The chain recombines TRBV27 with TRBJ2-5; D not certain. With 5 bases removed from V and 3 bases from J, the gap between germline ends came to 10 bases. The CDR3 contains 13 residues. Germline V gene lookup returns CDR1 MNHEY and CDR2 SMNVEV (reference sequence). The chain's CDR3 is CASSRKREETQYF. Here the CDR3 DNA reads TGTGCCAGCAGTCGAAAGAGAGAAGAGACCCAGTACTTC.

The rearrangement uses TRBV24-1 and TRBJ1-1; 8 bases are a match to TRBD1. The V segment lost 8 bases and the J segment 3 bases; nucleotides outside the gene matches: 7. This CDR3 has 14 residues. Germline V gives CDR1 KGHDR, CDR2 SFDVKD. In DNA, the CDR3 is TGTGCCACCACAGCCTCAGGGGGCGACACTGAAGCTTTCTTT. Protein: CATTASGGDTEAFF.

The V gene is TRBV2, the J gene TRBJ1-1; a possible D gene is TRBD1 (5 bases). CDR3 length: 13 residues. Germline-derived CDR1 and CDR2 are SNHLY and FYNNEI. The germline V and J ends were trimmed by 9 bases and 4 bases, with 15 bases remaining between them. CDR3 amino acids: CASSQGWSTEAFF. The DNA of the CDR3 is TGTGCCAGTTCGCAGGGATGGAGCACTGAAGCTTTCTTT. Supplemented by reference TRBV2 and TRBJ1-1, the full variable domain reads EPEVTQTPSHQVTQMGQEVILRCVPISNHLYFYWYRQILGQKVEFLVSFYNNEISEKSEIFDDQFSVERPDGSNFTLKIRSTKLEDSAMYFCASSQGWSTEAFFGQGTRLTVV.

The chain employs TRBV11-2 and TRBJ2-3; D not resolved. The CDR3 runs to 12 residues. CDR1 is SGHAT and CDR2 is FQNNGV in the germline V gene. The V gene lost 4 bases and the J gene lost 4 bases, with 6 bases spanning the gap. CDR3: CASSSLSDTQYF. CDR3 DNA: TGTGCCAGCAGCTCACTGTCAGATACGCAGTATTTT. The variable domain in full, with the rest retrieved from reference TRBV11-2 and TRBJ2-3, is EAGVAQSPRYKIIEKRQSVAFWCNPISGHATLYWYQQILGQGPKLLIQFQNNGVVDDSQLPKDRFSAERLKGVDSTLKIQPAKLEDSAVYLCASSSLSDTQYFGPGTRLTVL.

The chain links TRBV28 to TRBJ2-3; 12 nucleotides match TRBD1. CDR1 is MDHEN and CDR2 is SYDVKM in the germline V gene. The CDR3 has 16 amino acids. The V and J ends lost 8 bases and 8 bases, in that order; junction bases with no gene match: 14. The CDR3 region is CASASGGQGAKGTQYF. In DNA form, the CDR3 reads TGTGCCAGCGCCTCCGGGGGACAGGGGGCTAAGGGTACGCAGTATTTT.

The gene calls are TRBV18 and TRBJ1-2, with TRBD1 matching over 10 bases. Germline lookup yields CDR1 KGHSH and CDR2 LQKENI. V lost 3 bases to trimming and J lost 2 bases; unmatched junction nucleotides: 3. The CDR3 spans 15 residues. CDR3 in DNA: TGTGCCAGCTCACCGGGACAGGGGCCAAACTATGGCTACACCTTC. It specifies CASSPGQGPNYGYTF.

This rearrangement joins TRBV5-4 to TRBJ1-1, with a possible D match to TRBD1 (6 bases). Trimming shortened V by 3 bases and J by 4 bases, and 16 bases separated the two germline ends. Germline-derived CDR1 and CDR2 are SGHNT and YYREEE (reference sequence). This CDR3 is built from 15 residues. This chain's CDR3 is CASSYQGMWGTEAFF. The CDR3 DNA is TGTGCCAGCAGCTACCAGGGGATGTGGGGCACTGAAGCTTTCTTT.

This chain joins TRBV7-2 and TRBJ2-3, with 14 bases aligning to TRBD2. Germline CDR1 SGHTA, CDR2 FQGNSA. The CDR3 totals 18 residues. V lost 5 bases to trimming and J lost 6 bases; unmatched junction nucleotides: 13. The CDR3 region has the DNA TGTGCCAGCAGCCCAAGGGGCCCATGGACTAGCGGGAGGGATACGCAGTATTTT. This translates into CASSPRGPWTSGRDTQYF.

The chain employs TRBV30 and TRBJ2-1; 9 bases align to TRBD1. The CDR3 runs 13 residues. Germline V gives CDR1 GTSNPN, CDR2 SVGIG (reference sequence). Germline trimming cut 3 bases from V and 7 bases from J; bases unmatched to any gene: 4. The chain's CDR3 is CAWSRDRANEQFF. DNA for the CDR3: TGTGCCTGGAGCCGGGACAGGGCAAATGAGCAGTTCTTC.

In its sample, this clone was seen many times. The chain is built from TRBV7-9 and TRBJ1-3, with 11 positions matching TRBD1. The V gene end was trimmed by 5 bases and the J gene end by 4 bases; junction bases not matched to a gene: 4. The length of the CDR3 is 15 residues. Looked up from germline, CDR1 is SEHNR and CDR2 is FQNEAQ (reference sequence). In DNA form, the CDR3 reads TGTGCCAGCAGCGAAGGACAGGGGGCGGGAAACACCATATATTTT. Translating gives CASSEGQGAGNTIYF.

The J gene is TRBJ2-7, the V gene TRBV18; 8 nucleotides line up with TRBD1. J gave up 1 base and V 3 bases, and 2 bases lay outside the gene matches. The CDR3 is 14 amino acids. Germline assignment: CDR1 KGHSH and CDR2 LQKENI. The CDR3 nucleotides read TGTGCCAGCTCACCGGGACAGGAGTCCTACGAGCAGTACTTC. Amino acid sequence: CASSPGQESYEQYF.

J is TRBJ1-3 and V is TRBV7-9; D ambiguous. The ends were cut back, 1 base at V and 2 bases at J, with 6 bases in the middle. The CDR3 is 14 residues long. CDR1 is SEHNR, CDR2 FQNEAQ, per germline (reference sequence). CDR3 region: CASSLGTAGNTIYF. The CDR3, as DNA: TGTGCCAGCAGCTTAGGTACGGCTGGAAACACCATATATTTT. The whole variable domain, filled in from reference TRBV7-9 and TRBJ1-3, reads DTGVSQNPRHKITKRGQNVTFRCDPISEHNRLYWYRQTLGQGPEFLTYFQNEAQLEKSRLLSDRFSAERPKGSFSTLEIQRTEQGDSAMYLCASSLGTAGNTIYFGEGSWLTVV.

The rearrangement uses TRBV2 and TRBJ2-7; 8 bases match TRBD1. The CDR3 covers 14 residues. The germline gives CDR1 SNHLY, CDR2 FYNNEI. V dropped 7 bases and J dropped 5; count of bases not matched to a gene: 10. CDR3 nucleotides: TGTGCCAGCACGATGGACAGGGTGAGGAACGAGCAGTACTTC. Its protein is CASTMDRVRNEQYF. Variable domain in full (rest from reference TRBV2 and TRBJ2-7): EPEVTQTPSHQVTQMGQEVILRCVPISNHLYFYWYRQILGQKVEFLVSFYNNEISEKSEIFDDQFSVERPDGSNFTLKIRSTKLEDSAMYFCASTMDRVRNEQYFGPGTRLTVT.

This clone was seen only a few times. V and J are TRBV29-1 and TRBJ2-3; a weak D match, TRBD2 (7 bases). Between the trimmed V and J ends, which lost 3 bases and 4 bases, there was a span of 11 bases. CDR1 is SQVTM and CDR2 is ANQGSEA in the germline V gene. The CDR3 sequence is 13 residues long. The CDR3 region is CSVDGGAADTQYF. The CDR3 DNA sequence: TGCAGCGTTGATGGGGGGGCAGCAGATACGCAGTATTTT.